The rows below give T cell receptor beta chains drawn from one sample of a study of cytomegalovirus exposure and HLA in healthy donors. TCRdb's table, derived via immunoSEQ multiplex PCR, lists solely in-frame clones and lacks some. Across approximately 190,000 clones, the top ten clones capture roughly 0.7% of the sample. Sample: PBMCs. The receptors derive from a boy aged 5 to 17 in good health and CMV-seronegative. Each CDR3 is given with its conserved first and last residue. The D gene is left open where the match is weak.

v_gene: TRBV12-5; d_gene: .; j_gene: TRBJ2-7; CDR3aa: CASGLVTRARGEQYF; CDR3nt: TGTGCTAGTGGTTTGGTAACAAGGGCTCGGGGCGAGCAGTACTTC
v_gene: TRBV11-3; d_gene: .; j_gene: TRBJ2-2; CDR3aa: CAGSFGQTANTGELFF; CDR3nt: TGTGCCGGCAGCTTCGGACAGACCGCGAACACCGGGGAGCTGTTTTTT
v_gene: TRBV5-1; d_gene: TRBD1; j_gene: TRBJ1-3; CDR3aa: CASSYTGTGSGNTIYF; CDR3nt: TGCGCCAGCAGCTATACCGGGACAGGTTCTGGAAACACCATATATTTT
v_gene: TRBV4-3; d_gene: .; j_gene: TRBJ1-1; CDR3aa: CASSQDVRSNTEAFF; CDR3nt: TGCGCCAGCAGCCAAGATGTCAGATCGAACACTGAAGCTTTCTTT
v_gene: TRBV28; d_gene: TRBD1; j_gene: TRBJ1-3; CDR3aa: CASRVTGAGNTIYF; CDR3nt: TGTGCCAGCAGAGTGACAGGGGCTGGAAACACCATATATTTT
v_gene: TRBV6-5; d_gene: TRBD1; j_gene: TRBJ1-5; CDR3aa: CASSPRTGGNQPQHF; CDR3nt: TGTGCCAGCAGTCCCCGGACAGGGGGCAATCAGCCCCAGCATTTT
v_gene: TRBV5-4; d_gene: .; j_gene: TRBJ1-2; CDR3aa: CASSLVGTNYGYTF; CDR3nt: TGTGCCAGCAGCTTGGTCGGGACAAACTATGGCTACACCTTC
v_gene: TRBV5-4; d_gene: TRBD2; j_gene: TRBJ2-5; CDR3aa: CASSQTGLAGVPYF; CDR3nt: TGTGCCAGCAGCCAAACCGGACTAGCGGGGGTCCCGTACTTC
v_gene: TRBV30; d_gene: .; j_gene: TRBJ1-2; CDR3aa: CVMGAPYGYTF; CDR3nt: TGTGTCATGGGGGCACCGTATGGCTACACCTTC
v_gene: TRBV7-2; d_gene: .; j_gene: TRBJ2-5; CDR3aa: CASSFRETQYF; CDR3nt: TGTGCCAGCAGCTTCAGAGAGACCCAGTACTTC
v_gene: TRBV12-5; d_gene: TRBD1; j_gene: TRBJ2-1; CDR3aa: CASGFGNRGLNHEQFF; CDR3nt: TGTGCTAGTGGCTTTGGAAACAGGGGGCTCAATCATGAGCAGTTCTTC
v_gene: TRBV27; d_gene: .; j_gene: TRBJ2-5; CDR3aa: CASGSLGGAQYF; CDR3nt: TGTGCCAGCGGGTCCCTGGGGGGAGCCCAGTACTTC
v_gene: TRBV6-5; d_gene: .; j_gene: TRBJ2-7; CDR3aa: CASSYGPEQYF; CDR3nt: TGTGCCAGCAGTTACGGTCCCGAGCAGTACTTC
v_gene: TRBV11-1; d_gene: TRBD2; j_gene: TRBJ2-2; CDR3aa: CASSPSTTSGGAGELFF; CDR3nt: TGTGCCAGCAGCCCTAGCACGACTAGCGGGGGGGCCGGGGAGCTGTTTTTT
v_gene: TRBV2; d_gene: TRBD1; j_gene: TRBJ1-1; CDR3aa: CASRGVTGTGDTEAFF; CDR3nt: TGTGCCAGCAGGGGGGTGACCGGGACAGGGGACACTGAAGCTTTCTTT
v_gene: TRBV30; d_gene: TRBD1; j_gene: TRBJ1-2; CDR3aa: CAWSRDRGRGYTF; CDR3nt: TGTGCCTGGAGCCGGGACAGGGGGCGAGGCTACACCTTC
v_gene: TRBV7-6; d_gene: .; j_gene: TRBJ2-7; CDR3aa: CASSLQGFDEQYF; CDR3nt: TGTGCCAGCAGCCTTCAGGGTTTCGACGAGCAGTACTTC
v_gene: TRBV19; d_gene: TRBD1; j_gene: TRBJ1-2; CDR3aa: CASSLTGTGTKGYTF; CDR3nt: TGTGCCAGTAGTCTCACCGGGACAGGGACTAAAGGCTACACCTTC
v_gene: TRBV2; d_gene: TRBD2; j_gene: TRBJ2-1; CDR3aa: CASNPQAGVRNEQFF; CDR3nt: TGTGCCAGCAACCCGCAAGCGGGGGTACGGAATGAGCAGTTCTTC
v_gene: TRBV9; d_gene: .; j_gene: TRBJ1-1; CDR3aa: CASSGRENTEAFF; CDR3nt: TGTGCCAGCAGCGGACGGGAAAACACTGAAGCTTTCTTT
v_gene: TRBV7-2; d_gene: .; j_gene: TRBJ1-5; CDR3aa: CASSKQGFDVPGPQHF; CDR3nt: TGTGCCAGCAGCAAACAGGGTTTCGACGTCCCGGGGCCCCAGCATTTT
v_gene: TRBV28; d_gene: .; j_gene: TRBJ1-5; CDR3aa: CASSFWGGESSNQPQHF; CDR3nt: TGTGCCAGCAGTTTTTGGGGCGGGGAGAGTAGCAATCAGCCCCAGCATTTT
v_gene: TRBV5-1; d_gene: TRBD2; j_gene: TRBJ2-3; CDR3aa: CASSYESGGPDGTSGGMRADTQYF; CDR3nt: TGCGCCAGCAGCTACGAAAGTGGGGGGCCTGACGGGACTAGCGGGGGGATGCGGGCAGATACGCAGTATTTT
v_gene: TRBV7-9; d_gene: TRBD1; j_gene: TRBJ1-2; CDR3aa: CASNPPGQGPTTF; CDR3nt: TGTGCCAGCAACCCCCCGGGACAGGGTCCTACCACCTTC
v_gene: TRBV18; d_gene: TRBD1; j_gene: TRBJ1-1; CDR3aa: CASSTDRGTEAFF; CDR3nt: TGTGCCAGCTCAACAGACAGGGGCACTGAAGCTTTCTTT
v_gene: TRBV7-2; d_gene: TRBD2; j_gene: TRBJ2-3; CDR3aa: CASSFGLAGLQADTQYF; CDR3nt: TGTGCCAGCAGCTTCGGACTAGCGGGGCTCCAGGCAGATACGCAGTATTTT
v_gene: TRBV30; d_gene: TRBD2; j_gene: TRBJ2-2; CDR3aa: CAWSVLGGVGELFF; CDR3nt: TGTGCCTGGAGTGTACTGGGGGGGGTCGGGGAGCTGTTTTTT
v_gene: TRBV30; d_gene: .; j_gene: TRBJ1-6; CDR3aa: CAWSVRRSESPRARISPLHF; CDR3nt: TGTGCCTGGAGTGTACGGCGGAGCGAGTCGCCAAGAGCGCGCATATCACCCCTCCACTTT
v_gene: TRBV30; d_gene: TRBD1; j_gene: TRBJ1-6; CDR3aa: CAWSGTGKLHF; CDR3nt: TGTGCCTGGAGTGGGACAGGGAAACTCCACTTT
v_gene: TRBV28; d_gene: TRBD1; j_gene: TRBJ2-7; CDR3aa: CASTLWGTGSYEQYF; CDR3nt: TGTGCCAGCACTTTGTGGGGGACAGGGTCGTACGAGCAGTACTTC
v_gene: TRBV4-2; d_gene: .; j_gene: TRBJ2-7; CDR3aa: CASSHTGFNEQYF; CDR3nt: TGTGCCAGCAGCCATACAGGGTTCAACGAGCAGTACTTC
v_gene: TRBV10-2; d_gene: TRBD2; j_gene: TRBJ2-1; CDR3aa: CASSYISGGTYNEQFF; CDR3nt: TGCGCCAGCAGTTATATTAGCGGGGGGACCTACAATGAGCAGTTCTTC
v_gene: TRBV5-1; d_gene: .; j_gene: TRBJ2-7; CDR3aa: CASSRAPGNEQYF; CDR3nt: TGCGCCAGCAGCCGGGCCCCAGGGAACGAGCAGTACTTC
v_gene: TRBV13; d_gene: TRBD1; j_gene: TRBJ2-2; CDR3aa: CASSQPGQGQGGELFF; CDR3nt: TGTGCCAGCAGTCAACCCGGACAGGGTCAAGGGGGGGAGCTGTTTTTT
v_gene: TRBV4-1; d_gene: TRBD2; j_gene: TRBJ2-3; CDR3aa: CASSQEKSSGSTDTQYF; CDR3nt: TGCGCCAGCAGCCAAGAAAAATCTAGCGGATCCACAGATACGCAGTATTTT
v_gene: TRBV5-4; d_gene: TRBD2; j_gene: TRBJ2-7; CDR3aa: CASSPRGGTYEQYF; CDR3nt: TGTGCCAGCAGCCCCCGGGGGGGCACCTACGAGCAGTACTTC
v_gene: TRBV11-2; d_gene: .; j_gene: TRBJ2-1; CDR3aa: CASSSSQGINEQFF; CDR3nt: TGTGCCAGCAGCTCCTCCCAGGGAATCAATGAGCAGTTCTTC
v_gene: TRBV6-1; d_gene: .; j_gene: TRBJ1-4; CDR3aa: CASSERGGINEKLFF; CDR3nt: TGTGCCAGCAGTGAAAGGGGTGGAATTAATGAAAAACTGTTTTTT
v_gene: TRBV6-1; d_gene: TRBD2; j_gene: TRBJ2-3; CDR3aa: CASSAFERGPGDTQYF; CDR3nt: TGTGCCAGCAGTGCTTTCGAGCGGGGGCCGGGAGATACGCAGTATTTT
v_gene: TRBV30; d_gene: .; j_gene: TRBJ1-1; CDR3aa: CAWSALLLLNTEAFF; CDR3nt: TGTGCCTGGAGTGCCCTACTTCTTCTGAACACTGAAGCTTTCTTT
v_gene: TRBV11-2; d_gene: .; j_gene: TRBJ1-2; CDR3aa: CASSLQYRDYGYTF; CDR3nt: TGTGCCAGCAGCTTACAGTACAGGGACTATGGCTACACCTTC
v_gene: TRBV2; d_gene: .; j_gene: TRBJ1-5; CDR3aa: CASSVESRTLGGYINQPQHF; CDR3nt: TGTGCCAGCTCCGTCGAGAGCCGGACATTAGGTGGCTATATCAATCAGCCCCAGCATTTT
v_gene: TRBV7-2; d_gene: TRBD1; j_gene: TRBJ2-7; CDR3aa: CASTWDRAWDEQYF; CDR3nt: TGTGCCAGCACCTGGGACAGGGCTTGGGACGAGCAGTACTTC
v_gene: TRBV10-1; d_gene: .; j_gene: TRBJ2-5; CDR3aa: CASSANIQETQYF; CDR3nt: TGCGCCAGCAGTGCAAACATTCAAGAGACCCAGTACTTC
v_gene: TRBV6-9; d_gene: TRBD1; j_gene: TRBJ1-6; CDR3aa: CASRHMGLGTACNSPLHF; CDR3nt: TGTGCCAGCAGGCATATGGGCCTTGGGACAGCCTGTAATTCACCCCTCCACTTT
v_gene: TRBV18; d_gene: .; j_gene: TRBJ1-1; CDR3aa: CASSPTDMNTEAFF; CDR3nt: TGTGCCAGCTCACCGACCGACATGAACACTGAAGCTTTCTTT
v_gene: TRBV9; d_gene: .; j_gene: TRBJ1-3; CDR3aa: CASSSGTNSGNTIYF; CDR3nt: TGTGCCAGCAGCAGTGGGACAAACTCTGGAAACACCATATATTTT
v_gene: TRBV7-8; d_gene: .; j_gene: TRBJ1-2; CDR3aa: CASSFGQSYGYTF; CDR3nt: TGTGCCAGCAGCTTTGGACAGTCCTATGGCTACACCTTC
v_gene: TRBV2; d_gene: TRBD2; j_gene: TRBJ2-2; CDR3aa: CASSSRGTSGGVITGELFF; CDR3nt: TGTGCCAGCAGTTCCCGAGGGACTAGCGGGGGGGTAATCACCGGGGAGCTGTTTTTT
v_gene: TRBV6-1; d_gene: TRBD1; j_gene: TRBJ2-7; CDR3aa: CAGSDSPGQGAHEQYF; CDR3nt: TGTGCCGGCAGTGATTCTCCGGGACAGGGGGCCCACGAGCAGTACTTC
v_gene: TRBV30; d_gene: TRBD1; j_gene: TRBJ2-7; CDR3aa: CARGTGNSEQYF; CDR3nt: TGTGCCCGGGGGACAGGGAATAGCGAGCAGTACTTC
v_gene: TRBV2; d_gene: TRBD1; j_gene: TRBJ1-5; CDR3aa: CASSPPGQGAVEFRQPQHF; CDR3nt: TGTGCCAGCAGCCCTCCGGGACAGGGGGCCGTGGAGTTCCGTCAGCCCCAGCATTTT
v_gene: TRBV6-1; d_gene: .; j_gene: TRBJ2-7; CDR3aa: CASSPGQPYEQYF; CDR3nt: TGTGCCAGCAGCCCCGGTCAACCCTACGAGCAGTACTTC